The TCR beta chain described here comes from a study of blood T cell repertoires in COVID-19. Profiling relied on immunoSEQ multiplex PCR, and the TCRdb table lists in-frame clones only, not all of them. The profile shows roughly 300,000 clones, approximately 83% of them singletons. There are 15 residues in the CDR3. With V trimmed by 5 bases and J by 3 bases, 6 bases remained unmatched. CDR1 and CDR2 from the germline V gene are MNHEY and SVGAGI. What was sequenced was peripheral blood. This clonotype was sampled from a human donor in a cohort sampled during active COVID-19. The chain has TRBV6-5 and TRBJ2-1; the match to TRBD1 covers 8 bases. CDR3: CASSITGGRYNEQFF. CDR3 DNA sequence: TGTGCCAGCAGTATTACAGGGGGGCGCTACAATGAGCAGTTCTTC.